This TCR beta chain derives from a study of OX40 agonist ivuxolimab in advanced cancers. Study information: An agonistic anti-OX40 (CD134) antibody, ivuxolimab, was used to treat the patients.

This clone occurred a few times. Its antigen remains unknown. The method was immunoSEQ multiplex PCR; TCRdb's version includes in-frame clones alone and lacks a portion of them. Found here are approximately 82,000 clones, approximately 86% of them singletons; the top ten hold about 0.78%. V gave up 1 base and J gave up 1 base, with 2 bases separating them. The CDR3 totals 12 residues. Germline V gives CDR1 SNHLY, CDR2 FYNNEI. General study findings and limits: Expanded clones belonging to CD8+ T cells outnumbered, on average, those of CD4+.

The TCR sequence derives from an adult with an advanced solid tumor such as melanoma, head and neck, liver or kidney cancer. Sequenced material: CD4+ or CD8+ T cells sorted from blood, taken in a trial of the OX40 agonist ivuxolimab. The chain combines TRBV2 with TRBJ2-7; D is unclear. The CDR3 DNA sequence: TGTGCCAGCAGTGAAGAATCCTACGAGCAGTACTTC. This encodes CASSEESYEQYF.